This T cell receptor (beta chain) was sequenced in a study of identifying expanded T cells in peripheral blood. General study results and limits: Roughly 1.2 clones differed between technical replicates, versus approximately 16 and 19 over time.

Comments on this clone: Its antigen is undetermined.

Profiling relied on immunoSEQ multiplex PCR, and the TCRdb table lists in-frame clones only, not all of them. The sample contains about 100,000 clones, about 90% of which appear only once. Sequenced input: blood. This TCR derives from a person aged 18 to 75 in good health.

As DNA, the CDR3 is TGTGCCAGTAGTATAGCCAGGGTGTCTGAAAAACTGTTTTTT. Its protein is CASSIARVSEKLFF. The V gene is TRBV19, the J gene TRBJ1-4; TRBD1 might be the D (5 bases). The CDR3 covers 14 residues. V shed 1 base and J shed 7 bases, with 10 bases lying between them. Germline values: CDR1 LNHDA, CDR2 SQIVND (reference sequence).